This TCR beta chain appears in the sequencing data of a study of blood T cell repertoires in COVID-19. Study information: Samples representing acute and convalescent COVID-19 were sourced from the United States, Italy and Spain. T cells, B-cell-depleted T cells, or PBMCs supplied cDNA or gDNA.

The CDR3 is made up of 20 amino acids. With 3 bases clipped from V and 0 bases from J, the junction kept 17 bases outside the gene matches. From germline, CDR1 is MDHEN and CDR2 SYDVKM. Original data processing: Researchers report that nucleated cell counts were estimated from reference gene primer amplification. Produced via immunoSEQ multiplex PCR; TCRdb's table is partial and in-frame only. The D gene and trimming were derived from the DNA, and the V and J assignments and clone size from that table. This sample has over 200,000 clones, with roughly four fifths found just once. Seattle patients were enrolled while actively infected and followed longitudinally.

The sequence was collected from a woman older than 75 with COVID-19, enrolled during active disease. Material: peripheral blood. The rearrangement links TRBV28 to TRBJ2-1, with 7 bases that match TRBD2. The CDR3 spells CASSFVGLGSGGSSYNEQFF. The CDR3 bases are TGTGCCAGCAGTTTTGTGGGTCTGGGGTCGGGAGGCAGCTCCTACAATGAGCAGTTCTTC.